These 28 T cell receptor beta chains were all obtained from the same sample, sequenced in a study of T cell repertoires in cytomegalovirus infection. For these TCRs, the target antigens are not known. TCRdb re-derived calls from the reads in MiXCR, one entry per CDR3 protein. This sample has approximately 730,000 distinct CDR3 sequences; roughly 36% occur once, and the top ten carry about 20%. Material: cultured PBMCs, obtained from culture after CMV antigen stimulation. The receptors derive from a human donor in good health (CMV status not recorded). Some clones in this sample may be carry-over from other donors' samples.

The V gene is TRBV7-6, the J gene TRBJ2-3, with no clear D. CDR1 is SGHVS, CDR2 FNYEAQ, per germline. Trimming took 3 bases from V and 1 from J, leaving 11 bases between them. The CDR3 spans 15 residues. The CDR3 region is CASSLSQTRTDTQYF. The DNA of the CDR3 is TGTGCCAGCAGCTTGAGTCAGACCCGCACAGATACGCAGTATTTT.

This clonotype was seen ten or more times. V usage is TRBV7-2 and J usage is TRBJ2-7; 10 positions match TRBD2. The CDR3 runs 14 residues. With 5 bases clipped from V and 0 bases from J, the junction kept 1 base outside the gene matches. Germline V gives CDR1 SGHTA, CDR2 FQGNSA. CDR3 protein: CASSPSGGSYEQYF. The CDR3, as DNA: TGTGCCAGCAGCCCTAGCGGGGGCTCCTACGAGCAGTACTTC.

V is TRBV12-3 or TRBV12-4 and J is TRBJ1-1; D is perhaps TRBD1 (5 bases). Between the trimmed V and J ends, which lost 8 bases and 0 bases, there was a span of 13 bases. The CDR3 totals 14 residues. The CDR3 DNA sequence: TGTGCCAGCCTTTCAGGGTACATGAACACTGAAGCTTTCTTT. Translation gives CASLSGYMNTEAFF.

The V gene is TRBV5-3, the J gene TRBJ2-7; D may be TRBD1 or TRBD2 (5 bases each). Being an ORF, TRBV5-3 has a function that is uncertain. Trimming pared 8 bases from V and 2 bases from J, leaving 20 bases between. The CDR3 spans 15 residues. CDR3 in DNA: TGTGCCAGCAGCCCCCGGGGCAGCAGGGCCTACGAGCAGTACTTC. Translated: CASSPRGSRAYEQYF.

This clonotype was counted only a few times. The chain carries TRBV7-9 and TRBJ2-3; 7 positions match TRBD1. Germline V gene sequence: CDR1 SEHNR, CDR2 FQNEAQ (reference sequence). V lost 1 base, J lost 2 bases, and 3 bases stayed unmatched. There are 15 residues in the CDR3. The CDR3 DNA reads TGTGCCAGCAGCTTAGTTGGACAGGCCACAGATACGCAGTATTTT. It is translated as CASSLVGQATDTQYF. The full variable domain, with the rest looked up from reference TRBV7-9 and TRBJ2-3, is DTGVSQNPRHKITKRGQNVTFRCDPISEHNRLYWYRQTLGQGPEFLTYFQNEAQLEKSRLLSDRFSAERPKGSFSTLEIQRTEQGDSAMYLCASSLVGQATDTQYFGPGTRLTVL.

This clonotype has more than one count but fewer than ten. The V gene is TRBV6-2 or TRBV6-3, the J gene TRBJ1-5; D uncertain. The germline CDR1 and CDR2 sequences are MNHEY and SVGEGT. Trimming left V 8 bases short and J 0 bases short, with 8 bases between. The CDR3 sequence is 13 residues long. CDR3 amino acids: CASRRYSNQPQHF. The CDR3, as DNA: TGTGCCAGCCGTCGATATAGCAATCAGCCCCAGCATTTT.

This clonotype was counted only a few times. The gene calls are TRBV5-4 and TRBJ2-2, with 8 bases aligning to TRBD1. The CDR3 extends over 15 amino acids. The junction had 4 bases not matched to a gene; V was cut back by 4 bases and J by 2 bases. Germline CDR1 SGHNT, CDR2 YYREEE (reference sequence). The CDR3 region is CASSAGQDNTGELFF. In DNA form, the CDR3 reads TGTGCCAGCAGCGCGGGACAGGATAACACCGGGGAGCTGTTTTTT.

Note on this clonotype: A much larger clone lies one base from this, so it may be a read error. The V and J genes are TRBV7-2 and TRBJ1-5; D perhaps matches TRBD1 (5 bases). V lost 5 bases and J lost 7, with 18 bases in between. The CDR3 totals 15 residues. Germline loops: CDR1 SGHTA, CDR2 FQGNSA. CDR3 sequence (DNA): TGTGCCAGCAGCACTTTCCCGACAGTAACCCAGCCCCAGCATTTT. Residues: CASSTFPTVTQPQHF. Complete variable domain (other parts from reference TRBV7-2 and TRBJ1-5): GAGVSQSPSNKVTEKGKDVELRCDPISGHTALYWYRQSLGQGLEFLIYFQGNSAPDKSGLPSDRFSAERTGGSVSTLTIQRTQQEDSAVYLCASSTFPTVTQPQHFGDGTRLSIL.

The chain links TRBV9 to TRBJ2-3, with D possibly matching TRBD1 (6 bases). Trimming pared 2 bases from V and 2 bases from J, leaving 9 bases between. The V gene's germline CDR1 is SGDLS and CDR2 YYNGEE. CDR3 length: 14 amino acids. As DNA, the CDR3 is TGTGCCAGCAGCGTTGACAGGTACACAGATACGCAGTATTTT. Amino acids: CASSVDRYTDTQYF.

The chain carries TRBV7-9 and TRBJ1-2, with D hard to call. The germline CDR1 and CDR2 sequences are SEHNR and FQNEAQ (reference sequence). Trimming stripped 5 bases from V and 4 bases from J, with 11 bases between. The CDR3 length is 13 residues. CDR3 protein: CASSQDRAYGYTF. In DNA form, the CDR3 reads TGTGCCAGCAGCCAGGATCGGGCCTATGGCTACACCTTC.

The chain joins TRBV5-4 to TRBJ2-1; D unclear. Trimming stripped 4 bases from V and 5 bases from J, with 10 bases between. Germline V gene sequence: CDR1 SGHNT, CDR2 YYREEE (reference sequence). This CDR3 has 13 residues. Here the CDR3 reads CASSPDPNNEQFF. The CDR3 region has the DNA TGTGCCAGCAGCCCCGACCCTAACAATGAGCAGTTCTTC. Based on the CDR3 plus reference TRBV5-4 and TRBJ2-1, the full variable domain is ETGVTQSPTHLIKTRGQQVTLRCSSQSGHNTVSWYQQALGQGPQFIFQYYREEENGRGNFPPRFSGLQFPNYSSELNVNALELDDSALYLCASSPDPNNEQFFGPGTRLTVL.

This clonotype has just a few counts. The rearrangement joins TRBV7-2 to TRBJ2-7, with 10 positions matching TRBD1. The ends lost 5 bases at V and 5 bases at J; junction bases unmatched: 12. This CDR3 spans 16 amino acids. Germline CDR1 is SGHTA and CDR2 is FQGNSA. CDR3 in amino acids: CASSQKRTGGRHEQYF. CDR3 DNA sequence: TGTGCCAGCAGCCAAAAAAGGACAGGGGGAAGGCACGAGCAGTACTTC. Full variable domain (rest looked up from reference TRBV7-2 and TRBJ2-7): GAGVSQSPSNKVTEKGKDVELRCDPISGHTALYWYRQSLGQGLEFLIYFQGNSAPDKSGLPSDRFSAERTGGSVSTLTIQRTQQEDSAVYLCASSQKRTGGRHEQYFGPGTRLTVT.

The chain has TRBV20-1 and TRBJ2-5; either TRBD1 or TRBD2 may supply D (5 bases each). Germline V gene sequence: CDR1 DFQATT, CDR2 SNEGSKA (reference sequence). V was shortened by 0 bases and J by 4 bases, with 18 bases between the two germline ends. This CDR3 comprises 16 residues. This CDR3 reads CSARDLGQGGGETQYF. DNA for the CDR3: TGCAGTGCTAGAGATCTCGGGCAGGGTGGGGGAGAGACCCAGTACTTC.

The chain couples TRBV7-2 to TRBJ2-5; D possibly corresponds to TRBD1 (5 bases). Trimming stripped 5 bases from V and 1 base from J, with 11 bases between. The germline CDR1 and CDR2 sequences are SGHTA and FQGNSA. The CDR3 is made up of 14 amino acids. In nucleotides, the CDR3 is TGTGCCAGCAGCACCCCAGGGATCCAAGAGACCCAGTACTTC. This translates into CASSTPGIQETQYF.

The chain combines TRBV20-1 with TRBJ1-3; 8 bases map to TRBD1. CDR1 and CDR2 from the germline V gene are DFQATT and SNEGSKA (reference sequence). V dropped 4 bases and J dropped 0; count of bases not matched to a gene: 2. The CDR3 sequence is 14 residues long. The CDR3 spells CSATGQASGNTIYF. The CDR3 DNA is TGCAGTGCTACGGGACAGGCCTCTGGAAACACCATATATTTT.

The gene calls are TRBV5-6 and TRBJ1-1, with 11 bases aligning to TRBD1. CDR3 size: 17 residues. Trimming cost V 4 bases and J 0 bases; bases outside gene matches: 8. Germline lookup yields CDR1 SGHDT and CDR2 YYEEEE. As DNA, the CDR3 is TGTGCCAGCAGCATTGCGGACAGGGGGCTCGTGAACACTGAAGCTTTCTTT. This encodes CASSIADRGLVNTEAFF. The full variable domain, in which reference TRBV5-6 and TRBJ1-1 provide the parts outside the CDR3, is DAGVTQSPTHLIKTRGQQVTLRCSPKSGHDTVSWYQQALGQGPQFIFQYYEEEERQRGNFPDRFSGHQFPNYSSELNVNALLLGDSALYLCASSIADRGLVNTEAFFGQGTRLTVV.

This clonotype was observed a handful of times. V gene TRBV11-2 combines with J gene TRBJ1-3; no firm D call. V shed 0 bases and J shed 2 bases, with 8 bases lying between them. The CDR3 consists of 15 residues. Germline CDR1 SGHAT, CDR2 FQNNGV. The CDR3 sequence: CASSLDPPPGNTIYF. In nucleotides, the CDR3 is TGTGCCAGCAGCTTAGATCCCCCCCCTGGAAACACCATATATTTT.

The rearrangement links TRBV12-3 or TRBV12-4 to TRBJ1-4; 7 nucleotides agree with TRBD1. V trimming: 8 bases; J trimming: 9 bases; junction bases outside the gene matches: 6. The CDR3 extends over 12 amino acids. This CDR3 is CASGTESQKLFF. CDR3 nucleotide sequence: TGTGCCAGCGGGACAGAGAGTCAAAAACTGTTTTTT.

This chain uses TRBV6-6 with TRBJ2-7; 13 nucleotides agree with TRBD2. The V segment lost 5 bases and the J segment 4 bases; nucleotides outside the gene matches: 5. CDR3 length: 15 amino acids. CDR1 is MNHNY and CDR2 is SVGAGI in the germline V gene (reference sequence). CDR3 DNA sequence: TGTGCCAGCAGTGCTGGACTAGCGGGGGCTTACGAGCAGTACTTC. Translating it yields CASSAGLAGAYEQYF.

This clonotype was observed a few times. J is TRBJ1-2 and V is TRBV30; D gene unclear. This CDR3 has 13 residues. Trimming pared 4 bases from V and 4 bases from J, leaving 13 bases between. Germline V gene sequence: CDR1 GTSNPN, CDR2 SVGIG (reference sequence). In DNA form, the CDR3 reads TGTGCCTGGACCAGGCCTACCGCCTATGGCTACACCTTC. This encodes CAWTRPTAYGYTF.

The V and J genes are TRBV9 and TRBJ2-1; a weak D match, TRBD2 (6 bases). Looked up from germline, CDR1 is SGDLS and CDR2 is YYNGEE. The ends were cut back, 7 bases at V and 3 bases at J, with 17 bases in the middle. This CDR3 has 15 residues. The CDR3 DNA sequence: TGTGCCAGCGGCCCGGGGGTAGATCGCTACAATGAGCAGTTCTTC. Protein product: CASGPGVDRYNEQFF.

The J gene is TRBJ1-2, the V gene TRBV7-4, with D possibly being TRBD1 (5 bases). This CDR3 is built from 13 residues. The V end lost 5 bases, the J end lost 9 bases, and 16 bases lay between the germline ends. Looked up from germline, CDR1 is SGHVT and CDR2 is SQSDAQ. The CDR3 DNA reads TGTGCCAGCAGCCTATCCAGGGATAGTAGCTACACCTTC. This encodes CASSLSRDSSYTF.

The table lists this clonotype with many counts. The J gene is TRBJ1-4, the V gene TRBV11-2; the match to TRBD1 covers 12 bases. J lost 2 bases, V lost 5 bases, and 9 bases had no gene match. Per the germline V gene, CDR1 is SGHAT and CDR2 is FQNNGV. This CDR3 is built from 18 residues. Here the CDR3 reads CASSPRGTGGPTNEKLFF. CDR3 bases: TGTGCCAGCAGCCCAAGGGGGACAGGGGGCCCGACTAATGAAAAACTGTTTTTT.

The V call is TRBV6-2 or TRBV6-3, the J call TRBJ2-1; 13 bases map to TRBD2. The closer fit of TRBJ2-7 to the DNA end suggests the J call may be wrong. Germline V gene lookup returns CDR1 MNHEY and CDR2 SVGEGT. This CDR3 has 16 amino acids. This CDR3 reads CASSWTSGRGYNEQYF. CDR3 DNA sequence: TGTGCCAGCAGCTGGACTAGCGGGAGAGGTTACAATGAGCAGTACTTC.

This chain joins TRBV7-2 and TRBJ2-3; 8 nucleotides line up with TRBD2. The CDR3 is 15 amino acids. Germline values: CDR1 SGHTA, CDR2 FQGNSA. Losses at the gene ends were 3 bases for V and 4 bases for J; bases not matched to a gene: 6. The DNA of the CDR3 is TGTGCCAGCAGCTTGTCGGGAGGGCGGGCAGATACGCAGTATTTT. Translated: CASSLSGGRADTQYF.

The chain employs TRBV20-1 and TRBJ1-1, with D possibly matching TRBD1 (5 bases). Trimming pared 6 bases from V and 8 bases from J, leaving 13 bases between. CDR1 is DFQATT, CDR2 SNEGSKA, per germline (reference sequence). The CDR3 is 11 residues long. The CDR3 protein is CSAGGFTEAFF. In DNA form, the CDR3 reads TGCAGTGCCGGGGGGTTCACCGAAGCTTTCTTT.

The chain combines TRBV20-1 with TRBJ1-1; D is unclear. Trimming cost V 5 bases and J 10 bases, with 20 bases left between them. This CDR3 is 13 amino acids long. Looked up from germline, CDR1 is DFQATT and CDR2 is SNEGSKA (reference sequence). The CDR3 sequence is CSASFTIWAPAFF. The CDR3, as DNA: TGCAGTGCTTCCTTTACGATTTGGGCGCCAGCTTTCTTT.

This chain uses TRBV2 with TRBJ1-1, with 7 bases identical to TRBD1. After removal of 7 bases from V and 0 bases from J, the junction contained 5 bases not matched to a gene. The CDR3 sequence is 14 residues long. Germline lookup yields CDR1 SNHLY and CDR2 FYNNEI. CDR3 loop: CASTRQGVNTEAFF. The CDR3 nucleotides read TGTGCCAGCACTAGACAGGGAGTGAACACTGAAGCTTTCTTT.